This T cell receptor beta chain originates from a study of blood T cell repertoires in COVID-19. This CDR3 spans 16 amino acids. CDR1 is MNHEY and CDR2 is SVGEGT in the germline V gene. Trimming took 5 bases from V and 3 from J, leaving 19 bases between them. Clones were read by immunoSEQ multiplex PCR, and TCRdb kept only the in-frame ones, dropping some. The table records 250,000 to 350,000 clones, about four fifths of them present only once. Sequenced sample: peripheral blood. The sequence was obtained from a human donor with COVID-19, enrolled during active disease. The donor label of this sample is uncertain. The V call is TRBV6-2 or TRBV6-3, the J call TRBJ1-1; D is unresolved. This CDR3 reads CASSPLQRVMDTEAFF. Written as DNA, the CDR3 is TGTGCCAGCAGTCCACTGCAGAGGGTAATGGACACTGAAGCTTTCTTT.